The 27 T cell receptor beta chains below were found in one sample sequenced in a study of a mutant IDH1 vaccine in newly diagnosed glioma. The time point: week 47, end of study. A single vaccine dose contained 300 ug of mutant IDH1 20-mer peptide, and topical imiquimod was used with it. Measured with immunoSEQ multiplex PCR; TCRdb has only the in-frame clones, and not every one. The sample includes tens of thousands of clones, approximately 78% seen only once; the top ten take about 5.7%. These TCRs are of unknown antigen specificity. The starting material was PBMCs, obtained from a glioma patient whose treatment included an IDH1 peptide vaccine. The receptors stem from a middle-aged man with glioma.

The CDR3 sequence is CASQRGQGNQPQHF. The CDR3 nucleotides are TGTGCCAGCCAAAGAGGACAGGGGAATCAGCCCCAGCATTTT. The chain employs TRBV6-1 and TRBJ1-5; 9 bases are shared with TRBD1. CDR1 and CDR2 from the germline V gene are MNHNS and SASEGT. CDR3 length equals 14 residues. The V gene end was trimmed by 8 bases and the J gene end by 4 bases; junction bases not matched to a gene: 6.

This chain links TRBV6-5 with TRBJ1-6; D perhaps matches TRBD1 (6 bases). Trimming left V 5 bases short and J 4 bases short, with 12 bases between. This CDR3 contains 15 residues. Germline V gives CDR1 MNHEY, CDR2 SVGAGI. The CDR3 DNA reads as TGTGCCAGCAGTCTATCCCAGGGGTATAATTCACCCCTCCACTTT. Encoded protein: CASSLSQGYNSPLHF.

The chain recombines TRBV30 with TRBJ2-1; TRBD1 agrees at 9 bases. The CDR3 runs 13 residues. The ends lost 4 bases at V and 2 bases at J; junction bases unmatched: 0. Germline CDR1 and CDR2: GTSNPN and SVGIG (reference sequence). As DNA, the CDR3 is TGTGCCTGGAACAGGGGGCCCTACAATGAGCAGTTCTTC. As protein: CAWNRGPYNEQFF.

The chain carries TRBV11-2 and TRBJ2-2; D unclear. Trimming removed 0 bases at V and 0 bases at J, with 8 bases between. Germline V lookup: CDR1 SGHAT, CDR2 FQNNGV. This CDR3 is built from 16 residues. CDR3 in DNA: TGTGCCAGCAGCTTAGATTACGGAGCGAACACCGGGGAGCTGTTTTTT. Protein product: CASSLDYGANTGELFF.

This chain uses TRBV7-9 with TRBJ2-7; tentative D call: TRBD1 (6 bases). This CDR3 contains 15 residues. V lost 5 bases to trimming and J lost 1 base, with 15 bases between them. CDR1 is SEHNR, CDR2 FQNEAQ, per germline (reference sequence). CDR3 DNA sequence: TGTGCCAGCAGCATCCCGACAGGCCGATCCTACGAGCAGTACTTC. It encodes CASSIPTGRSYEQYF.

The chain couples TRBV6-5 to TRBJ2-7; 9 bases fit TRBD2. This CDR3 comprises 16 residues. Trimming at V came to 0 bases and at J to 4 bases, leaving 7 bases not matched to a gene. Germline lookup yields CDR1 MNHEY and CDR2 SVGAGI. The CDR3 DNA follows: TGTGCCAGCAGTTACTCTATCCCTAGCGGGACTTACGAGCAGTACTTC. Residues: CASSYSIPSGTYEQYF.

The chain joins TRBV6-5 to TRBJ2-7; D unclear. The CDR3 contains 15 residues. The V and J ends lost 2 bases and 4 bases respectively, with 15 bases between them. Germline values: CDR1 MNHEY, CDR2 SVGAGI. This CDR3 is CASSYVGINHYEQYF. As DNA, the CDR3 is TGTGCCAGCAGTTACGTGGGAATCAACCATTACGAGCAGTACTTC.

This clone was counted once. The J gene is TRBJ2-1, the V gene TRBV18; D gene ambiguous. This CDR3 is built from 12 residues. From germline, CDR1 is KGHSH and CDR2 LQKENI. V dropped 1 base and J dropped 7 bases, with 5 bases sitting between them. As DNA, the CDR3 is TGTGCCAGCTCACCACTGGGGAATGAGCAGTTCTTC. Protein sequence: CASSPLGNEQFF.

This chain joins TRBV7-2 and TRBJ1-4; the D is unclear. CDR1 SGHTA and CDR2 FQGNSA come from the germline V gene. V lost 2 bases and J 2 bases, leaving 9 bases between the germline ends. The CDR3 loop spans 15 amino acids. CDR3 nucleotides: TGTGCCAGCAGCTTAAGCGCGCCCACTAATGAAAAACTGTTTTTT. This sequence encodes CASSLSAPTNEKLFF.

This chain uses TRBV5-5 with TRBJ2-3, with 8 bases matching TRBD2. The CDR3 has 15 amino acids. In germline, CDR1 is SGHKS, CDR2 YYEKEE (reference sequence). V was pared by 1 base and J by 5 bases, with 6 bases of the junction left unmatched. Written as DNA, the CDR3 is TGTGCCAGCAGCTTGCTACCGAGCGGGGGAGATACGCAGTATTTT. Encoded protein: CASSLLPSGGDTQYF.

The chain recombines TRBV4-1 with TRBJ1-5, with TRBD1 matching 9 bases. Germline lookup yields CDR1 MGHRA and CDR2 YSYEKL. This CDR3 is built from 16 residues. V trimming: 3 bases; J trimming: 3 bases; junction bases outside the gene matches: 6. The chain's CDR3 is CASSHLGQGTNQPQHF. Here the CDR3 DNA reads TGCGCCAGCAGCCATCTCGGACAGGGGACCAATCAGCCCCAGCATTTT.

This clone was picked up a small number of times. The chain links TRBV28 to TRBJ1-5, with 7 bases lining up with TRBD1. The germline V gene encodes CDR1 MDHEN and CDR2 SYDVKM. The CDR3 sequence is 12 residues long. In DNA, the CDR3 is TGTGCGTACAGGGGCCCCAATCAGCCCCAGCATTTT. It codes for CAYRGPNQPQHF. Variable domain in full (rest from reference TRBV28 and TRBJ1-5): DVKVTQSSRYLVKRTGEKVFLECVQDMDHENMFWYRQDPGLGLRLIYFSYDVKMKEKGDIPEGYSVSREKKERFSLILESASTNQTSMYLCAYRGPNQPQHFGDGTRLSIL.

The genes are TRBV5-1 and TRBJ2-7; D is undetermined. The CDR3 loop spans 12 amino acids. Germline loops: CDR1 SGHRS, CDR2 YFSETQ. Trimming left V 4 bases short and J 6 bases short, with 11 bases between. The CDR3 protein is CASSHPLSEQYF. The CDR3 DNA reads as TGCGCCAGCAGCCATCCCTTGAGCGAGCAGTACTTC. Drawing the rest from reference TRBV5-1 and TRBJ2-7, the complete variable domain is KAGVTQTPRYLIKTRGQQVTLSCSPISGHRSVSWYQQTPGQGLQFLFEYFSETQRNKGNFPGRFSGRQFSNSRSEMNVSTLELGDSALYLCASSHPLSEQYFGPGTRLTVT.

The chain is built from TRBV4-2 and TRBJ2-1; 7 bases are shared with TRBD2. Germline CDR1 LGHNA, CDR2 YNFKEQ. There are 16 residues in the CDR3. Trimming took 1 base from V and 3 from J; bases not matched to a gene: 6. CDR3 loop: CASSQGPAGLYNEQFF. The CDR3 DNA follows: TGTGCCAGCAGCCAAGGCCCAGCGGGACTCTACAATGAGCAGTTCTTC.

The chain couples TRBV5-4 to TRBJ1-4; D ambiguous. This CDR3 region has 13 residues. Between the trimmed V and J ends, which lost 4 bases and 0 bases, there was a span of 4 bases. Germline CDR1 reads SGHNT; CDR2 reads YYREEE (reference sequence). CDR3 bases: TGTGCCAGCAGCCTCGCAACTAATGAAAAACTGTTTTTT. This sequence encodes CASSLATNEKLFF.

The chain employs TRBV5-4 and TRBJ2-5; D unresolved. Trimming took 4 bases from V and 2 from J, leaving 12 bases between them. The CDR3 is 14 residues long. CDR1 is SGHNT, CDR2 YYREEE, per germline (reference sequence). CDR3 sequence: CASSRRDGQETQYF. The CDR3 coding sequence is TGTGCCAGCAGCCGCCGAGACGGACAAGAGACCCAGTACTTC.

The V gene is TRBV5-4, the J gene TRBJ2-3; no firm D call. This CDR3 comprises 14 residues. V was cut by 3 bases and J by 6 bases, with 14 bases left in between. Germline V lookup: CDR1 SGHNT, CDR2 YYREEE (reference sequence). CDR3: CASSSGLTEDTQYF. The CDR3, as DNA: TGTGCCAGCAGCTCTGGCCTTACCGAGGATACGCAGTATTTT.

V is TRBV7-2 and J is TRBJ1-2; 7 bases match TRBD1. CDR3 length: 18 amino acids. The germline gives CDR1 SGHTA, CDR2 FQGNSA. V lost 0 bases, J lost 5 bases, and 15 bases stayed unmatched. CDR3: CASSLAGTDQFLAYGYTF. Written as DNA, the CDR3 is TGTGCCAGCAGCTTAGCGGGGACAGACCAATTTCTCGCATATGGCTACACCTTC.

The CDR3 region is CASSQTGRGEKLFF. CDR3 nucleotides: TGTGCCAGCAGTCAGACAGGAAGGGGAGAAAAACTGTTTTTT. V is TRBV27 and J is TRBJ1-4, with TRBD1 as a possible D gene (6 bases). The CDR3 totals 14 residues. Germline values: CDR1 MNHEY, CDR2 SMNVEV (reference sequence). V lost 5 bases and J 8 bases, leaving 15 bases between the germline ends.

This chain uses TRBV9 with TRBJ2-3; TRBD2 is a possible D gene (5 bases). V shed 3 bases and J shed 9 bases, with 11 bases lying between them. Germline lookup yields CDR1 SGDLS and CDR2 YYNGEE. This CDR3 has 12 residues. For the CDR3, the DNA is TGTGCCAGCAGCGCTACGGCGGGCACGCAGTATTTT. Residues: CASSATAGTQYF.

The chain is built from TRBV5-6 and TRBJ2-2, with TRBD1 matching over 7 bases. This CDR3 is 15 amino acids long. J gave up 4 bases and V 0 bases, and 3 bases lay outside the gene matches. Per germline, CDR1 SGHDT and CDR2 YYEEEE. The CDR3 nucleotides read TGTGCCAGCAGCTTGGACAGGGGATCCACCGGGGAGCTGTTTTTT. Its protein product is CASSLDRGSTGELFF.

Points on this clone: Relative to the germline gene, one junction end is altered; a read error may explain this. The rearrangement joins TRBV28 to TRBJ1-1; no reliable D call. The CDR3 runs 11 residues. Germline V gene data show CDR1 as MDHEN and CDR2 as SYDVKM. The CDR3 DNA reads as TGTGCCAGCAGTACCCTGGAGGTTCCGCTCTTT. This gives the protein CASSTLEVPLF.

A few counts support this clone. This chain links TRBV9 with TRBJ1-4; D gene uncertain. V lost 0 bases, J lost 4 bases, and 7 bases lay in between. This CDR3 has 14 amino acids. Per the germline V gene, CDR1 is SGDLS and CDR2 is YYNGEE. The CDR3 DNA is TGTGCCAGCAGCGTAGCGCCCCTTAATGAAAAACTGTTTTTT. It encodes CASSVAPLNEKLFF.

V usage is TRBV21-1 and J usage is TRBJ1-1. TRBV21-1 is shown as a pseudogene. The CDR3 length is 16 residues. CDR3 DNA sequence: TGTGCCAGCAGCAAGCCCCGCGGGGGAATGAACACTGAAGCTTTCTTT. Its protein product is CASSKPRGGMNTEAFF.

The rearrangement joins TRBV11-2 to TRBJ1-6, with 8 nucleotides matching TRBD1. Germline V CDR1 and CDR2: SGHAT, FQNNGV. Trimming cost V 8 bases and J 7 bases; bases outside gene matches: 7. This CDR3 is 14 amino acids long. Here the CDR3 reads CASWTGTGNSPLHF. Written as DNA, the CDR3 is TGTGCCAGCTGGACAGGGACCGGAAATTCACCCCTCCACTTT.

This clone was seen once. J is TRBJ1-5 and V is TRBV5-5; 9 nucleotides align to TRBD1. Germline V gene lookup returns CDR1 SGHKS and CDR2 YYEKEE (reference sequence). J gave up 9 bases and V 4 bases, and 11 bases lay outside the gene matches. This CDR3 is built from 15 residues. CDR3: CASSVGQGSVWPQHF. The CDR3 region has the DNA TGTGCCAGCAGCGTAGGACAGGGGTCGGTTTGGCCCCAGCATTTT. Full variable domain (remainder filled in from reference TRBV5-5 and TRBJ1-5): DAGVTQSPTHLIKTRGQQVTLRCSPISGHKSVSWYQQVLGQGPQFIFQYYEKEERGRGNFPDRFSARQFPNYSSELNVNALLLGDSALYLCASSVGQGSVWPQHFGDGTRLSIL.

This clone turned up a few times. Written as DNA, the CDR3 is TGTGCCAGCAGTTACCAAGTCCCGGAATTTACTGAAGCTTTCTTT. Translated, it gives CASSYQVPEFTEAFF. The J gene is TRBJ1-1, the V gene TRBV6-5; D unclear. This CDR3 is built from 15 residues. From germline, CDR1 is MNHEY and CDR2 SVGAGI. V was cut by 2 bases and J by 5 bases, with 15 bases left in between.